This T cell receptor (beta chain) was found in a study of cytotoxic CD8 clonotypes in ibrutinib-treated CLL. Whole-study context: After a median of 68 months, some 14 patients stayed remitted and approximately twelve progressed; responses had been partial in about 24 and complete in 2. Findings and caveats of the study: Having risen at ibrutinib response, clonality had fallen back toward baseline by progression.

This clone was found once. Its antigen remains unknown. Sequenced by immunoSEQ multiplex PCR; TCRdb stores in-frame clones only, minus some. The sample lists fewer than 400,000 clones; 60% to 80% were seen once. The sample was PBMCs, taken after 36 months of ibrutinib treatment. The source is a human donor with chronic lymphocytic leukemia.

CDR3 loop: CASSEYKRLTSTDTQYF. CDR3 in DNA: TGCGCCAGCAGTGAGTATAAGCGGTTGACTAGCACAGATACGCAGTATTTT. The chain employs TRBV10-2 and TRBJ2-3; maybe TRBD2 (5 bases). Trimming removed 1 base at V and 0 bases at J, with 14 bases between. Germline CDR1 and CDR2: WSHSY and SAAADI. The CDR3 loop spans 17 amino acids.